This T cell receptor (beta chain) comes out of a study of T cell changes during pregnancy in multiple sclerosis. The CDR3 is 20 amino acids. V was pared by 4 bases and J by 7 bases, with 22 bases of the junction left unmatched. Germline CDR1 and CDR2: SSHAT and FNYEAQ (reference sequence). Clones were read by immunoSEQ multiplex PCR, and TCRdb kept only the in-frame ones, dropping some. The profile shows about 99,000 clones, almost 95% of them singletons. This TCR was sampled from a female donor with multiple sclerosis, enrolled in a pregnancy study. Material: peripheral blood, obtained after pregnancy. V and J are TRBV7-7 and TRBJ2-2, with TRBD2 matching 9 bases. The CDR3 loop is CASSSRKTRLAGVVVGELFF. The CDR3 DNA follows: TGTGCCAGCAGCTCCCGGAAAACTCGATTAGCGGGAGTTGTGGTCGGGGAGCTGTTTTTT.